The T cell receptor beta chain described here comes from a study of shared clonotypes between healthy human individuals. Study in general: The people who gave samples were two women and three men aged 18 to 49. General study results and limits: Generally, naive subsets (rather than memory subsets) showed larger estimated richness.

The CDR3 extends over 11 amino acids. Trimming shortened V by 4 bases and J by 8 bases, and 6 bases separated the two germline ends. Germline assignment: CDR1 KGHSH and CDR2 LQKENI. Naive CD8 cells lacked CD45RO and underwent positive selection for CCR7, leaving out terminally differentiated effector memory CD45RA+ cells. Every one of the donors was a Caucasian adult that lived in Nashville, Tennessee. Clones were read by immunoSEQ multiplex PCR, and TCRdb kept only the in-frame ones, dropping some. The sample carries about 2 million clones, around 96% recorded once. Notes on this clone: Antigen unknown.

The source is a young man in good health. J is TRBJ2-1 and V is TRBV18; TRBD1 is a possible D gene (6 bases). Specimen: naive CD8+ T cells sorted from blood. As DNA, the CDR3 is TGTGCCAGCTCACGACAGGATGAGCAGTTCTTC. Its translation: CASSRQDEQFF.